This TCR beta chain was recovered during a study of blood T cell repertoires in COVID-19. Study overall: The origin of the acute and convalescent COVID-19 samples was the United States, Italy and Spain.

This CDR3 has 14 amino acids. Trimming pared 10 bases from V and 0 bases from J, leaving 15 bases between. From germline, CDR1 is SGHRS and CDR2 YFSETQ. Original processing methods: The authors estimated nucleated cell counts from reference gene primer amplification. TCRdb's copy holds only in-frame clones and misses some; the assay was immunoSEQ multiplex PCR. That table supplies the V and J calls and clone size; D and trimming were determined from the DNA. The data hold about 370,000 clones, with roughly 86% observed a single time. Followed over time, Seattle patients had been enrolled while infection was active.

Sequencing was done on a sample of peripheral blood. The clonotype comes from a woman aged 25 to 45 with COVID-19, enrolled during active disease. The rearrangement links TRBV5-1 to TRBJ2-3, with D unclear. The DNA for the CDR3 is TGCGCCTCCGCAAGTACCGGGAGCACAGATACGCAGTATTTT. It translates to CASASTGSTDTQYF.